These 27 T cell receptor beta chains were all obtained from the same sample, sequenced in a study of blood T cell repertoires in COVID-19. Using immunoSEQ multiplex PCR, the repertoire was profiled, and TCRdb retains in-frame clones only, with some absent. Of some 64,000 clones detected, over 65% appear once; the ten largest clones hold 12% to 15%. The source material was peripheral blood. These receptors were collected from a man aged 55-75 years with COVID-19, enrolled during active disease.

The CDR3, as DNA: TGTGCCAGCAGCGTAGGTTTCAGAGGACAGCGAGGCGATGAGCAGTTCTTC. It encodes CASSVGFRGQRGDEQFF. V and J are TRBV9 and TRBJ2-1, with D possibly being TRBD1 (6 bases). This CDR3 spans 17 amino acids. Germline CDR1 reads SGDLS; CDR2 reads YYNGEE. V lost 0 bases and J lost 8, with 21 bases in between. Drawing the rest from reference TRBV9 and TRBJ2-1, the complete variable domain is DSGVTQTPKHLITATGQRVTLRCSPRSGDLSVYWYQQSLDQGLQFLIQYYNGEERAKGNILERFSAQQFPDLHSELNLSSLELGDSALYFCASSVGFRGQRGDEQFFGPGTRLTVL.

This chain links TRBV4-2 with TRBJ1-1; tentatively, D is TRBD1 (6 bases). CDR1 LGHNA and CDR2 YNFKEQ come from the germline V gene. The CDR3 totals 14 residues. V lost 6 bases, J lost 4 bases, and 15 bases lay in between. The CDR3 spells CASSNPGVGTEAFF. DNA of the CDR3: TGTGCCAGCAGTAATCCAGGGGTAGGCACTGAAGCTTTCTTT.

This clone appeared once. The V and J genes are TRBV5-4 and TRBJ2-5; D possibly corresponds to TRBD2 (6 bases). The length of the CDR3 is 15 residues. Between the trimmed V and J ends, which lost 0 bases and 7 bases, there was a span of 16 bases. Germline-derived CDR1 and CDR2 are SGHNT and YYREEE (reference sequence). The chain's CDR3 is CASSLEGGVSGTQYF. The CDR3 DNA sequence: TGTGCCAGCAGCTTGGAAGGAGGGGTAAGCGGGACCCAGTACTTC.

This chain uses TRBV3-1 (or the pseudogene TRBV3-2) with TRBJ2-3, with 8 positions matching TRBD2. Germline loops: CDR1 LGHDT, CDR2 YNNKEL (reference sequence). CDR3 size: 15 residues. The junction had 6 bases not matched to a gene; V was cut back by 0 bases and J by 7 bases. The CDR3 region is CASSQDTGGYYTQYF. CDR3 DNA sequence: TGTGCCAGCAGCCAAGATACGGGAGGGTACTATACGCAGTATTTT.

The rearrangement joins TRBV20-1 to TRBJ1-2; D call uncertain. The CDR3 has 13 amino acids. Germline CDR1 is DFQATT and CDR2 is SNEGSKA (reference sequence). Trimming took off 3 bases at V and 6 bases at J, with 14 bases between the two ends. CDR3 residues: CSASTGPWDGYTF. The CDR3, as DNA: TGCAGTGCTAGTACGGGTCCCTGGGATGGCTACACCTTC.

The CDR3 loop reads CASSPQSILYNEQFF. The CDR3 DNA reads as TGTGCCAGCAGCCCCCAGTCGATCCTCTACAATGAGCAGTTCTTC. The rearrangement links TRBV6-5 to TRBJ2-1; D gene unclear. The germline V gene has CDR1 MNHEY and CDR2 SVGAGI. V was cut by 6 bases and J by 3 bases, with 15 bases left in between. The CDR3 spans 15 residues.

The genes are TRBV2 and TRBJ2-5; 14 nucleotides agree with TRBD2. From germline, CDR1 is SNHLY and CDR2 FYNNEI. The CDR3 has 16 amino acids. J lost 7 bases, V lost 3 bases, and 7 bases had no gene match. CDR3 in amino acids: CASSDRGLAGGATQYF. For the CDR3, the DNA is TGTGCCAGCAGTGATCGAGGACTAGCGGGAGGAGCGACCCAGTACTTC.

This clone has only one observation. The chain couples TRBV5-6 to TRBJ2-7; D possibly corresponds to TRBD1 (5 bases). V gave up 5 bases and J gave up 3 bases, with 12 bases separating them. CDR3 length: 13 residues. Germline V gene lookup returns CDR1 SGHDT and CDR2 YYEEEE. The CDR3 DNA reads TGTGCCAGCAGGTTAGGACACCACTACGAGCAGTACTTC. The encoded protein is CASRLGHHYEQYF.

The rearrangement uses TRBV7-2 and TRBJ2-4; the D is unclear. Germline CDR1 and CDR2: SGHTA and FQGNSA. The CDR3 has 15 amino acids. V was clipped by 1 base and J by 0 bases, with 7 bases between them. The CDR3, as DNA: TGTGCCAGCAGCTTAGTGGCGGTAGCCAAAAACATTCAGTACTTC. Amino acid sequence: CASSLVAVAKNIQYF.

J is TRBJ2-3 and V is TRBV3-1 (or the pseudogene TRBV3-2), with D maybe TRBD2 (5 bases). The CDR3 runs to 13 residues. CDR1 is LGHDT, CDR2 YNNKEL, per germline (reference sequence). V lost 1 base and J lost 7, with 9 bases in between. The CDR3 region has the DNA TGTGCCAGCAGCCAAGGCGAGCGGCATACGCAGTATTTT. It codes for CASSQGERHTQYF.

V gene TRBV19 combines with J gene TRBJ2-2; D is undetermined. This CDR3 is 12 amino acids long. Between the trimmed V and J ends, which lost 5 bases and 3 bases, there was a span of 4 bases. Germline assignment: CDR1 LNHDA and CDR2 SQIVND (reference sequence). The CDR3 reads CASSRYTGELFF. CDR3 coding DNA: TGTGCCAGTAGTCGTTACACCGGGGAGCTGTTTTTT.

The rearrangement joins TRBV10-3 to TRBJ1-4, with D maybe TRBD1 (6 bases). The germline V gene has CDR1 ENHRY and CDR2 SYGVKD. The CDR3 covers 13 residues. Between the trimmed V and J ends, which lost 7 bases and 8 bases, there was a span of 14 bases. As DNA, the CDR3 is TGTGCCATCACACAGGGCCTACGGGAAAAACTGTTTTTT. Encoded protein: CAITQGLREKLFF.

The chain carries TRBV5-6 and TRBJ1-3; D is undetermined. Looked up from germline, CDR1 is SGHDT and CDR2 is YYEEEE. V was trimmed by 1 base and J by 0 bases, leaving 8 bases between them. The CDR3 has 15 residues. The CDR3, as DNA: TGTGCCAGCAGCTTGCTCAGAAACTCTGGAAACACCATATATTTT. Encoded protein: CASSLLRNSGNTIYF.

V is TRBV7-6 and J is TRBJ2-5; no clear D gene. The germline V and J ends were trimmed by 5 bases and 2 bases, with 3 bases remaining between them. Looked up from germline, CDR1 is SGHVS and CDR2 is FNYEAQ. This CDR3 contains 11 residues. The CDR3 bases are TGTGCCAGCAGCCTACAAGAGACCCAGTACTTC. Translated: CASSLQETQYF.

A note on this clone: At one boundary the junction diverges from the germline segment, which might be a read error. The J gene is TRBJ2-3, the V gene TRBV5-1, with 9 bases matching TRBD2. This CDR3 comprises 16 residues. The germline V gene has CDR1 SGHRS and CDR2 YFSETQ. In DNA form, the CDR3 reads TGCGCCAGCAGCTTGGGCGCTAGCGGGGAAACAGATATGCAGTATTTT. Residues: CASSLGASGETDMQYF.

The genes are TRBV5-5 and TRBJ1-1, with a possible D match to TRBD1 (6 bases). CDR1 and CDR2 (germline): SGHKS, YYEKEE (reference sequence). V was trimmed by 5 bases and J by 6 bases, leaving 26 bases between them. The CDR3 is made up of 17 amino acids. This CDR3 is CASSMGGRYNLRSEAFF. CDR3 nucleotide sequence: TGTGCCAGCAGTATGGGGGGGCGGTATAACCTTCGTTCTGAAGCTTTCTTT.

The V gene is TRBV18, the J gene TRBJ2-1; D unresolved. Germline values: CDR1 KGHSH, CDR2 LQKENI. This CDR3 comprises 13 residues. Trimming pared 8 bases from V and 0 bases from J, leaving 8 bases between. The CDR3 is CASLVSSYNEQFF. In nucleotides, the CDR3 is TGTGCCAGCCTAGTCTCCTCCTACAATGAGCAGTTCTTC.

As to this clone: The sample has other DNA sequences that encode this CDR3 too. V usage is TRBV3-1 (or the pseudogene TRBV3-2) and J usage is TRBJ1-1; D perhaps matches TRBD1 (5 bases). CDR1 and CDR2 (germline): LGHDT, YNNKEL (reference sequence). The V end lost 5 bases, the J end lost 10 bases, and 20 bases lay between the germline ends. The CDR3 covers 14 residues. As DNA, the CDR3 is TGTGCCAGCAGCAGGGGTGCACAGACTCTGAGAGCTTTCTTT. This sequence encodes CASSRGAQTLRAFF.

This sequence joins TRBV19 and TRBJ2-1, with a possible D match to TRBD2 (5 bases). CDR1 and CDR2 (germline): LNHDA, SQIVND (reference sequence). Trimming took 6 bases from V and 2 from J, leaving 17 bases between them. The CDR3 runs to 16 residues. DNA of the CDR3: TGTGCCAGTAGCCTTGGTAAGCGGCCCCCCTACAATGAGCAGTTCTTC. This gives the protein CASSLGKRPPYNEQFF.

This clone has just a few counts. This chain uses TRBV2 with TRBJ2-4; 9 bases agree with TRBD1. The germline V gene encodes CDR1 SNHLY and CDR2 FYNNEI. The junction had 1 base not matched to a gene; V was cut back by 6 bases and J by 7 bases. There are 12 residues in the CDR3. The CDR3 loop reads CASRGTGNIQYF. The CDR3 coding sequence is TGTGCCAGCAGGGGGACAGGGAACATTCAGTACTTC.

This clone occurred a few times. This sequence joins TRBV6-1 and TRBJ1-2, with D possibly being TRBD1 (5 bases). Germline lookup yields CDR1 MNHNS and CDR2 SASEGT. This CDR3 spans 14 amino acids. The ends were cut back, 0 bases at V and 0 bases at J, with 5 bases in the middle. This CDR3 reads CASSEAGANYGYTF. The CDR3 nucleotides read TGTGCCAGCAGTGAAGCAGGGGCTAACTATGGCTACACCTTC.

The rearrangement uses TRBV21-1 and TRBJ1-5; TRBD1 is the table's D call and was not checked against the DNA. TRBV21-1 is classified as a pseudogene. This CDR3 is built from 12 residues. CDR3 amino acids: CTRRGYWKSQHF. Here the CDR3 DNA reads TGTACCAGAAGGGGTTATTGGAAGTCCCAGCATTTT.

This clone has a handful of counts. This rearrangement joins TRBV16 to TRBJ1-3; D ambiguous. V was pared by 3 bases and J by 1 base, with 7 bases between. CDR1 is KGHSY, CDR2 FQNENV, per germline. The CDR3 has 14 amino acids. CDR3 bases: TGTGCCAGCAGCCACGAGGTATCTGGAAACACCATATATTTT. Protein sequence: CASSHEVSGNTIYF.

The table lists this clone with a count of one. The chain combines TRBV6-5 with TRBJ2-2, with TRBD1 matching 8 bases. The CDR3 runs to 14 residues. Germline trimming cut 11 bases from V and 4 bases from J; bases unmatched to any gene: 9. Germline CDR1 is MNHEY and CDR2 is SVGAGI. CDR3 protein: CAGENRGSTGELFF. In DNA, the CDR3 is TGTGCCGGGGAGAACAGGGGGAGCACCGGGGAGCTGTTTTTT.

The chain links TRBV2 to TRBJ2-3; 14 bases are a match to TRBD2. The V gene end was trimmed by 6 bases and the J gene end by 5 bases; junction bases not matched to a gene: 13. The CDR3 is 18 amino acids. The germline V gene encodes CDR1 SNHLY and CDR2 FYNNEI. The CDR3 is CASRRGLAGALSEDTQYF. CDR3 coding DNA: TGTGCCAGCAGACGGGGACTAGCGGGGGCCTTAAGTGAAGATACGCAGTATTTT.

This clone came up a few times. The gene calls are TRBV25-1 and TRBJ1-2, with a tentative D call TRBD1 (5 bases). This CDR3 region has 11 residues. Germline values: CDR1 MGHDK, CDR2 SYGVNS. The CDR3 DNA is TGTGCTTGCGGGGGGAGCTTCGGCTACACCTTC. Translating gives CACGGSFGYTF.

J is TRBJ2-1 and V is TRBV14, with D possibly being TRBD1 (6 bases). Germline V CDR1 and CDR2: SGHDN, FVKESK. V was pared by 3 bases and J by 5 bases, with 8 bases between. This CDR3 is built from 13 residues. The chain's CDR3 is CASSQTGHNEQFF. CDR3 nucleotide sequence: TGTGCCAGCAGCCAGACAGGTCACAATGAGCAGTTCTTC.